This T cell receptor beta chain was observed in a study of blood T cell repertoires in COVID-19 (dated by TCRdb to the early 2020s). Notes on the research overall: Samples from collaborators originated in the United States, Italy and Spain and spanned both the acute and convalescent phases of COVID-19. The material from the prospective study consisted of cDNA or gDNA derived from T cells, B-cell-depleted T cells, or PBMCs. Deeply sampled blood TCRbeta repertoires from subjects exposed to, actively infected with, or recovered from COVID-19 were included in the dataset. The repertoires were made available in a free public database intended to serve as a resource for research on the immune response to SARS-CoV-2. The samples were drawn from the first 160 participants of the ongoing ImmuneRACE study and from some 1,300 subjects provided by 6 global collaborators. A de-identified subject ID, COVID-19 status, age in years and sex were almost always included in the sample metadata. Where available, HLA class I and class II types were taken from metadata supplied by the sample provider and were not determined by assay-based typing.

Germline trimming: 2 bases from V, 2 bases from J; junction bases outside gene matches: 4. As encoded in the germline V gene (reference sequence), CDR1 is LGHDT while CDR2 is YNNKEL. Inclusive of the bounding cysteine and phenylalanine, the CDR3 is 17 residues long. Solely the CDR3 DNA is kept, with 51 bases framed from the first base. One collaborating source in Seattle enrolled patients while the patients were actively infected and followed the patients over time throughout the course of disease. Whole blood was collected in K2EDTA tubes by collaborating institutions according to the institutions' own protocols. Collaborator samples were shipped for TCRbeta analysis as frozen whole blood, isolated PBMCs, or DNA extracted from either sample type. Overall study outcomes, separate from this receptor: How much clinical and demographic metadata was included differed by source and by participant, and the metadata was provided uncurated.

TCRbeta CDR3 regions were amplified from genomic DNA by means of the immunoSEQ Assay, a bias-controlled multiplex PCR. The authors' pipeline ran thus. Within the assay, amplification of reference gene primers was used to estimate how many nucleated cells each sample contained. To quantify the absolute abundance of each unique TCRbeta CDR3 rearrangement, sequence reads were collapsed and filtered. For each sample, productive Simpson clonality was calculated as the square root of Simpson's diversity index over productive rearrangements. In TCRdb, the immuneACCESS table is reduced to in-frame sequences with V and J assigned. These tables do not hold every clone; where another copy was compared, an unresolved V gene accounts for under half, and the others remain unexplained. V and J calls plus clone size are reproduced from that table; the DNA served to infer D and trimming. Across this sample there are 300,000 to 400,000 clones, with approximately 91% seen only once. The ten largest clones take up about 6.7% of the sample.

A remark on this clone: Its cognate antigen has yet to be identified. Nothing much larger sits one base from this clone, and base qualities are not available.

Sequenced material: peripheral blood. The TCR comes from a woman aged 70 to 79 with COVID-19, enrolled during active disease. The receptor chain draws on TRBV3-1 (or the pseudogene TRBV3-2) and TRBJ2-2, with TRBD2 matching 11 junction bases. The nucleotide sequence is given as TGTGCCAGCAGCCAACTACTAGCGGGGGCCAACACCGGGGAGCTGTTTTTT. Translated, this is CASSQLLAGANTGELFF.